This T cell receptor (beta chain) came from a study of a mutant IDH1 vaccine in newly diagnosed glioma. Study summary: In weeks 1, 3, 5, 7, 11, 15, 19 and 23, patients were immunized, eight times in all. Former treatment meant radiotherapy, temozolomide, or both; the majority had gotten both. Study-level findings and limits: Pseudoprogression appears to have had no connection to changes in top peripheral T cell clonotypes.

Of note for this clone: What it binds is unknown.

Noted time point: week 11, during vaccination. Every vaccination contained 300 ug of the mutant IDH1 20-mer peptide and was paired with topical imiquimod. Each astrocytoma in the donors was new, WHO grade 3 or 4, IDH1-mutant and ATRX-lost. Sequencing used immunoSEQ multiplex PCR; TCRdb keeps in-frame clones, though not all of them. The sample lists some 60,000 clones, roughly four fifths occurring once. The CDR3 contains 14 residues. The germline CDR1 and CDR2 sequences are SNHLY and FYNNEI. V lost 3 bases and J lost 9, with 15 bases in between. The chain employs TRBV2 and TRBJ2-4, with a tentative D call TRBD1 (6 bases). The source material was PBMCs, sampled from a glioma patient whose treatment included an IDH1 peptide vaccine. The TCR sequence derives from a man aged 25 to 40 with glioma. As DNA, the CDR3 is TGTGCCAGCAGTGAGGTCGCAGGGGATGGCATTCAGTACTTC. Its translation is CASSEVAGDGIQYF.